The clone carrying this T cell receptor beta chain was seen only a few times. Antigen specificity is unknown. This sample stems from a study of early T cells in non-severe SARS-CoV-2 infection. About the research overall: Bulk RNA from unsorted whole blood was sequenced; chains were unpaired. Whole-study findings and limits: Reliance on VDJdb matching favored anti-spike CD8 responses; private and CD4 specificities were missed.

CDR3 length: 14 residues. Germline loops: CDR1 LNHDA, CDR2 SQIVND (reference sequence). Trimming pared 2 bases from V and 4 bases from J, leaving 9 bases between. Individual cDNA molecules carried attached unique molecular identifiers. TCRdb processed the 5' RACE reads anew with MiXCR; each CDR3 protein has one entry. Here the sample spans about 26,000 distinct CDR3 sequences, around 4.4% being singletons. V gene TRBV19 combines with J gene TRBJ2-1; D call uncertain. The sample comprised whole blood. The clonotype comes from an adult who was a healthcare worker with PCR-confirmed SARS-CoV-2 infection or an uninfected control (not recorded which). The CDR3 nucleotides read TGTGCCAGTAGTATACCCGGAATTTACAATGAGCAGTTCTTC. Amino acid sequence: CASSIPGIYNEQFF.